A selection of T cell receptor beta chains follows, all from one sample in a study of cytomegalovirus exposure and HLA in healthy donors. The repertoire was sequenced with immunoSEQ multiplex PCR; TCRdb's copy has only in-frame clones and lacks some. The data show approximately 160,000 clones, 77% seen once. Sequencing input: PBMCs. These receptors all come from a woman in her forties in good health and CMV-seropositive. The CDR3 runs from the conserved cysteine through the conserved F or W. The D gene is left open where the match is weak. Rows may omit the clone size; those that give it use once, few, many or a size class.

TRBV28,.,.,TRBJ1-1,CASRQSADTEAFF,TGTGCCAGCAGACAATCGGCGGACACTGAAGCTTTCTTT
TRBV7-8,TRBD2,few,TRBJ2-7,CASSVYSGPSSYEQYF,TGTGCCAGCAGCGTTTATAGCGGGCCGAGCTCCTACGAGCAGTACTTC
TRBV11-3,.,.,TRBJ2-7,CASSTPGSYEQYF,TGTGCCAGCAGCACTCCAGGGTCCTACGAGCAGTACTTC
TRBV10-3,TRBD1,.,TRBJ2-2,CAISPGTGPGELFF,TGTGCCATCAGCCCAGGGACAGGACCCGGGGAGCTGTTTTTT
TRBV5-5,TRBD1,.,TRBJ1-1,CASSLSEGAFTEAFF,TGTGCCAGCAGCTTGTCGGAGGGGGCTTTCACTGAAGCTTTCTTT
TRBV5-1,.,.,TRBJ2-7,CASSLTPGLYEQYF,TGCGCCAGCAGCTTAACCCCGGGACTCTACGAGCAGTACTTC
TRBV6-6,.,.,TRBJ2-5,CASSLQVQETQYF,TGTGCCAGCAGTTTACAGGTACAAGAGACCCAGTACTTC
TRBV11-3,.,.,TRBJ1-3,CASSLLRVSSSGNTIYF,TGTGCCAGCAGCTTACTCAGGGTCTCGAGCTCTGGAAACACCATATATTTT
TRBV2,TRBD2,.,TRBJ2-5,CASNPGGEETQYF,TGTGCCAGCAACCCGGGAGGAGAGGAGACCCAGTACTTC
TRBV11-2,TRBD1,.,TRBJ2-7,CASRPTGVGEQYF,TGTGCCAGCAGGCCTACAGGGGTAGGGGAGCAGTACTTC
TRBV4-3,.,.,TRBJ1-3,CASSQDRGTSGNTIYF,TGCGCCAGCAGCCAAGACAGGGGAACTTCTGGAAACACCATATATTTT
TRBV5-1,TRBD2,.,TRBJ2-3,CASSGGNSGSADTQYF,TGCGCCAGCAGCGGGGGGAATAGCGGGAGCGCAGATACGCAGTATTTT
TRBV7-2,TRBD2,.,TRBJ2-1,CASSLAGTSGLKEQFF,TGTGCCAGCAGCTTAGCGGGCACTAGCGGGCTGAAGGAGCAGTTCTTC
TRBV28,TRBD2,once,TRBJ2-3,CASSSTGGAEDTQYF,TGTGCCAGCAGTTCGACGGGGGGGGCCGAAGATACGCAGTATTTT
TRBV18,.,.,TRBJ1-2,CASSPPSGRGYTF,TGTGCCAGCTCACCACCGTCGGGGAGAGGCTACACCTTC
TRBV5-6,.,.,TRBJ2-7,CASSLFGQAAYEQYF,TGTGCCAGCAGCTTGTTTGGCCAGGCAGCCTACGAGCAGTACTTC
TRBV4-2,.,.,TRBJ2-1,CASSQGLVRNEQFF,TGTGCCAGCAGCCAAGGACTAGTGAGGAATGAGCAGTTCTTC
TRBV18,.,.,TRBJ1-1,CASSSRDGEAFF,TGTGCCAGCTCATCGAGGGATGGAGAAGCTTTCTTT
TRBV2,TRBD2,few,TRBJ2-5,CASSSGTSGGPAGGETQYF,TGTGCCAGCAGTTCCGGGACTAGCGGGGGGCCGGCCGGGGGAGAGACCCAGTACTTC
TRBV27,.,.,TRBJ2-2,CASSSTGLGNTGELFF,TGTGCCAGCAGCTCCACAGGGTTGGGGAACACCGGGGAGCTGTTTTTT
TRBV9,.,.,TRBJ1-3,CASSPSWGPTLSLTGNTIYF,TGTGCCAGCAGCCCTAGTTGGGGCCCGACGCTGTCTCTCACTGGAAACACCATATATTTT
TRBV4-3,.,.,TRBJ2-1,CASSQDRLTQAPEQFF,TGCGCCAGCAGCCAAGATCGTCTAACCCAGGCCCCTGAGCAGTTCTTC
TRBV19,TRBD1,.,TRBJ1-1,CASSITTGGRTEAFF,TGTGCCAGTAGTATTACGACAGGGGGCCGCACTGAAGCTTTCTTT
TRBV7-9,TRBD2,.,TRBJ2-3,CASSPPASGDTQYF,TGTGCCAGCAGCCCCCCGGCTAGCGGGGATACGCAGTATTTT
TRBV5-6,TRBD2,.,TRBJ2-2,CASSPPSGRASGELFF,TGTGCCAGCAGCCCCCCTAGCGGGAGGGCCTCCGGGGAGCTGTTTTTT
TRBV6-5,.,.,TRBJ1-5,CASSYSDIQPQHF,TGTGCCAGCAGTTACTCGGACATCCAGCCCCAGCATTTT
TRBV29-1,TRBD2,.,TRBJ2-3,CSVTSGYTDTQYF,TGCAGCGTCACTAGCGGGTACACAGATACGCAGTATTTT